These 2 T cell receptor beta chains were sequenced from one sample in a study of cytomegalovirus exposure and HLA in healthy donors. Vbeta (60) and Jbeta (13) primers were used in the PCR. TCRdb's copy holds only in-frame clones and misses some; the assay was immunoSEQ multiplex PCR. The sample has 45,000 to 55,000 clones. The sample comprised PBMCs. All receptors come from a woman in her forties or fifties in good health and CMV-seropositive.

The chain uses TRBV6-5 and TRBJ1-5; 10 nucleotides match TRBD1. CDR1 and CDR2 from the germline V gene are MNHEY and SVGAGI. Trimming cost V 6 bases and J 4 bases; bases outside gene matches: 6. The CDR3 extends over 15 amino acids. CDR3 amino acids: CASRRGTGANQPQHF. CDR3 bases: TGTGCCAGCAGGCGCGGGACAGGGGCTAATCAGCCCCAGCATTTT.

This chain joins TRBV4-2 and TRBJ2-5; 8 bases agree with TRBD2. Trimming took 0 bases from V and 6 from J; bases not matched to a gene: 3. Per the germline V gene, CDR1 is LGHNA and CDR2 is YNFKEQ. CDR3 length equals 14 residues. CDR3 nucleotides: TGTGCCAGCAGCCAAGAGGGGACTAGGCAGACCCAGTACTTC. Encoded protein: CASSQEGTRQTQYF.